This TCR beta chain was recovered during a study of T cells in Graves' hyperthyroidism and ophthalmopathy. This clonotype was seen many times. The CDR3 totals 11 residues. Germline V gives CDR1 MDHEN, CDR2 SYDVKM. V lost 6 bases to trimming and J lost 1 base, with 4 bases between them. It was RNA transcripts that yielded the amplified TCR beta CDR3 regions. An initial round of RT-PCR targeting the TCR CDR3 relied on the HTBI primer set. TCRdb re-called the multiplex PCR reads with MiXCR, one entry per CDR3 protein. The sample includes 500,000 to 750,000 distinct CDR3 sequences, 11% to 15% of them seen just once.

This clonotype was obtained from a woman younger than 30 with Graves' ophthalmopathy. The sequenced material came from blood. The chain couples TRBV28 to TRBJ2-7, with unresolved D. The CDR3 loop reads CASRGSYEQYF. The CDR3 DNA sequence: TGTGCCAGCAGAGGGTCCTACGAGCAGTACTTC.